The 26 T cell receptor beta chains below were found in one sample sequenced in a study of T cells in Graves' hyperthyroidism and ophthalmopathy. TCR beta CDR3 regions were amplified from RNA transcripts. The HTBI primer set drove a first-round RT-PCR of the TCR CDR3. TCRdb reanalysed the multiplex PCR reads using MiXCR and keeps one entry per CDR3 protein. Of approximately 380,000 distinct CDR3 sequences in the sample, about an eighth were seen once. Sequences were obtained from blood. The source is a man aged 45-65 years with Graves' ophthalmopathy.

The chain joins TRBV12-3 or TRBV12-4 to TRBJ1-6; D is undetermined. The V end was cut by 2 bases, the J end by 6 bases, with 8 bases between. This CDR3 is 14 amino acids long. The CDR3 DNA is TGTGCCAGCAGTTTAAAGTGGGGTAATTCACCCCTCCACTTT. This translates into CASSLKWGNSPLHF.

This clonotype was seen many times. J is TRBJ2-5 and V is TRBV10-3; D unresolved. The CDR3 consists of 14 residues. V lost 4 bases and J 0 bases, leaving 9 bases between the germline ends. Germline loops: CDR1 ENHRY, CDR2 SYGVKD. The CDR3 DNA reads TGTGCCATCAGTGGACGTGGAGACCAAGAGACCCAGTACTTC. Its translation is CAISGRGDQETQYF.

This rearrangement joins TRBV5-1 to TRBJ1-2, with D maybe TRBD1 (6 bases). Trimming left V 4 bases short and J 5 bases short, with 12 bases between. Germline V gene sequence: CDR1 SGHRS, CDR2 YFSETQ. This CDR3 comprises 13 residues. Here the CDR3 reads CASSQDSVYGYTF. The DNA for the CDR3 is TGCGCCAGCAGCCAGGACAGCGTATATGGCTACACCTTC. Full variable domain (rest looked up from reference TRBV5-1 and TRBJ1-2): KAGVTQTPRYLIKTRGQQVTLSCSPISGHRSVSWYQQTPGQGLQFLFEYFSETQRNKGNFPGRFSGRQFSNSRSEMNVSTLELGDSALYLCASSQDSVYGYTFGSGTRLTVV.

About this clonotype itself: One end of the junction fails to match germline, which may point to a read error. CDR3 DNA: TGCAGCGTCGATTCGGGCTTGAACACTGAAGCTCTCTTT. Translating it yields CSVDSGLNTEALF. This chain connects TRBV29-1 to TRBJ1-1; D unresolved. In germline, CDR1 is SQVTM, CDR2 ANQGSEA. The CDR3 totals 13 residues. Full variable domain (missing parts from reference TRBV29-1 and TRBJ1-1): SAVISQKPSRDICQRGTSLTIQCQVDSQVTMMFWYRQQPGQSLTLIATANQGSEATYESGFVIDKFPISRPNLTFSTLTVSNMSPEDSSIYLCSVDSGLNTEALFGQGTRLTVV.

This clonotype came up many times. The CDR3 DNA follows: TGTGCCACCAGTGATGCCAGGGGGGGAGTTCACACCGGGGAGCTGTTTTTT. Amino acid sequence: CATSDARGGVHTGELFF. The chain carries TRBV24-1 and TRBJ2-2, with D perhaps assigned TRBD1 or TRBD2 (7 bases each). Germline-derived CDR1 and CDR2 are KGHDR and SFDVKD. The V gene lost 3 bases and the J gene lost 3 bases, with 16 bases spanning the gap. The CDR3 is 17 residues long.

This clonotype appeared many times. The chain is built from TRBV5-1 and TRBJ2-5, with D maybe TRBD1 (6 bases). The V gene lost 1 base and the J gene lost 5 bases, with 9 bases spanning the gap. The CDR3 is 13 residues long. Germline CDR1 reads SGHRS; CDR2 reads YFSETQ. The CDR3 sequence is CASSLTGLETQYF. The DNA of the CDR3 is TGCGCCAGCAGCTTGACAGGGCTGGAGACCCAGTACTTC.

This clonotype was counted at least ten times. This chain joins TRBV30 and TRBJ2-5; D remains unclear. This CDR3 is built from 12 residues. V was cut by 4 bases and J by 7 bases, with 13 bases left in between. Germline V CDR1 and CDR2: GTSNPN, SVGIG (reference sequence). The CDR3 protein is CAWNGPLGTQYF. CDR3 in DNA: TGTGCCTGGAACGGACCCCTAGGGACCCAGTACTTC.

This clonotype has a count of ten or more. The chain recombines TRBV30 with TRBJ2-2; perhaps TRBD1 as D (6 bases). Looked up from germline, CDR1 is GTSNPN and CDR2 is SVGIG (reference sequence). The V and J ends lost 5 bases and 4 bases respectively, with 11 bases between them. CDR3 length: 13 residues. In DNA form, the CDR3 reads TGTGCCTGGGCTAGACAGGCCACCGGGGAGCTGTTTTTT. Translated: CAWARQATGELFF.

The chain has TRBV29-1 and TRBJ2-6; 12 nucleotides align to TRBD1. Per the germline V gene, CDR1 is SQVTM and CDR2 is ANQGSEA. With V trimmed by 7 bases and J by 4 bases, 11 bases remained unmatched. This CDR3 contains 17 residues. DNA for the CDR3: TGCAGCGCTGGGGGGGACAGGGGGCCTCGGGGGGCCAACGTCCTGACTTTC. This gives the protein CSAGGDRGPRGANVLTF. Complete variable domain (other parts from reference TRBV29-1 and TRBJ2-6): SAVISQKPSRDICQRGTSLTIQCQVDSQVTMMFWYRQQPGQSLTLIATANQGSEATYESGFVIDKFPISRPNLTFSTLTVSNMSPEDSSIYLCSAGGDRGPRGANVLTFGAGSRLTVL.

The J gene is TRBJ2-5, the V gene TRBV28; 14 bases are a match to TRBD2. The J segment lost 6 bases and the V segment lost 2 bases, leaving 5 bases of the junction unmatched. The CDR3 consists of 16 residues. Germline loops: CDR1 MDHEN, CDR2 SYDVKM. For the CDR3, the DNA is TGTGCCAGCAGTTTAGGGACTAGCGGGAGCACGAAGACCCAGTACTTC. It codes for CASSLGTSGSTKTQYF.

Ten or more counts support this clonotype. The chain couples TRBV2 to TRBJ1-6, with a weak D call TRBD1 (6 bases). V was clipped by 3 bases and J by 6 bases, with 9 bases between them. The CDR3 contains 14 residues. Germline loops: CDR1 SNHLY, CDR2 FYNNEI. As DNA, the CDR3 is TGTGCCAGCAGTGACCAGGGGACTAATTCACCCCTCCACTTT. Amino acid sequence: CASSDQGTNSPLHF.

This clonotype was found many times. The chain joins TRBV24-1 to TRBJ2-1, with 13 bases identical to TRBD2. Trimming at V came to 9 bases and at J to 10 bases, leaving 5 bases not matched to a gene. Germline lookup yields CDR1 KGHDR and CDR2 SFDVKD. This CDR3 is built from 13 residues. The CDR3 sequence: CATGLAGVREQFF. The CDR3 coding sequence is TGTGCCACCGGACTAGCGGGAGTTCGGGAGCAGTTCTTC.

This clonotype came up a few times. The chain uses TRBV27 and TRBJ1-6; D remains unclear. Germline V gene data show CDR1 as MNHEY and CDR2 as SMNVEV (reference sequence). The CDR3 extends over 14 amino acids. V was clipped by 3 bases and J by 7 bases, with 10 bases between them. The CDR3 DNA sequence: TGTGCCAGCAGTTTTCGCGGGTCGAATTCACCCCTCCACTTT. It translates to CASSFRGSNSPLHF.

The chain has TRBV29-1 and TRBJ1-2; D perhaps matches TRBD1 (5 bases). The CDR3 extends over 11 amino acids. Trimming shortened V by 6 bases and J by 6 bases, and 11 bases separated the two germline ends. Per the germline V gene, CDR1 is SQVTM and CDR2 is ANQGSEA. The CDR3 bases are TGCAGCGTGACCGGGGCGGATGGCTACACCTTC. Residues: CSVTGADGYTF.

The chain employs TRBV4-1 and TRBJ2-7, with TRBD1 matching over 7 bases. CDR3 length equals 15 residues. Looked up from germline, CDR1 is MGHRA and CDR2 is YSYEKL. After removal of 3 bases from V and 2 bases from J, the junction contained 7 bases not matched to a gene. The CDR3 protein is CASSQAPGQTYEQYF. In DNA, the CDR3 is TGCGCCAGCAGCCAGGCCCCGGGACAGACCTACGAGCAGTACTTC.

In this sample, this clonotype turned up many times. The V gene is TRBV7-9, the J gene TRBJ1-2, with 9 bases aligning to TRBD1. Trimming cost V 5 bases and J 4 bases; bases outside gene matches: 11. The CDR3 covers 16 residues. Germline CDR1 is SEHNR and CDR2 is FQNEAQ (reference sequence). The CDR3 is CASSARRDRETYGYTF. The DNA of the CDR3 is TGTGCCAGCAGCGCGCGCCGGGACAGGGAGACCTATGGCTACACCTTC.

This rearrangement joins TRBV29-1 to TRBJ1-1; 9 nucleotides match TRBD1. Looked up from germline, CDR1 is SQVTM and CDR2 is ANQGSEA. The CDR3 has 12 residues. V lost 6 bases and J lost 3; bases outside the gene matches: 2. CDR3: CSVRQGDTEAFF. CDR3 DNA sequence: TGCAGCGTCAGACAGGGGGACACTGAAGCTTTCTTT.

This clonotype was seen a handful of times. V is TRBV5-1 and J is TRBJ2-1; 10 bases are a match to TRBD2. There are 18 residues in the CDR3. CDR1 is SGHRS, CDR2 YFSETQ, per germline. Unmatched junction bases numbered 14, after V lost 1 base and J lost 7 bases. The CDR3 loop reads CASSLTPGLAGDENEQFF. The CDR3 region has the DNA TGCGCCAGCAGCTTGACCCCCGGTCTAGCGGGAGATGAGAATGAGCAGTTCTTC.

This clonotype was observed at least ten times. V usage is TRBV5-1 and J usage is TRBJ2-7; TRBD1 might be the D (5 bases). V lost 1 base to trimming and J lost 3 bases, with 11 bases between them. This CDR3 has 14 amino acids. Germline V CDR1 and CDR2: SGHRS, YFSETQ. CDR3 protein: CASSLSSQGYEQYF. In DNA form, the CDR3 reads TGCGCCAGCAGCTTGTCAAGCCAGGGCTACGAGCAGTACTTC.

The chain joins TRBV6-1 to TRBJ2-7; 7 bases line up with TRBD2. The J segment lost 4 bases and the V segment lost 5 bases, leaving 5 bases of the junction unmatched. CDR1 and CDR2 (germline): MNHNS, SASEGT. The CDR3 is made up of 13 amino acids. The CDR3 reads CASSTKAGYEQYF. DNA for the CDR3: TGTGCCAGCAGTACTAAAGCGGGATACGAGCAGTACTTC.

This clonotype appeared many times. The chain employs TRBV6-1 and TRBJ2-3; 7 positions agree with TRBD1. Germline assignment: CDR1 MNHNS and CDR2 SASEGT. The CDR3 extends over 17 amino acids. The J segment lost 2 bases and the V segment lost 4 bases, leaving 12 bases of the junction unmatched. CDR3 DNA: TGTGCCAGCAGTGGATTGACAGGGTCCTCTCCCACAGATACGCAGTATTTT. It codes for CASSGLTGSSPTDTQYF.

This clonotype was seen only a few times. The rearrangement joins TRBV19 to TRBJ2-3; perhaps D is TRBD1 or TRBD2 (6 bases each). Per the germline V gene, CDR1 is LNHDA and CDR2 is SQIVND (reference sequence). CDR3 length: 15 amino acids. The germline V and J ends were trimmed by 1 base and 2 bases, with 10 bases remaining between them. The CDR3 loop is CASSIGGALTDTQYF. CDR3 nucleotide sequence: TGTGCCAGTAGTATAGGGGGGGCACTCACAGATACGCAGTATTTT.

The CDR3 region is CASSNSRGTSYEQYF. Written as DNA, the CDR3 is TGTGCCAGCAGTAACAGCAGGGGCACTTCCTACGAGCAGTACTTC. This chain uses TRBV12-3 or TRBV12-4 with TRBJ2-7, with D maybe TRBD1 (6 bases). Trimming cost V 5 bases and J 1 base, with 15 bases left between them. This CDR3 region has 15 residues.

Many counts were recorded for this clonotype. CDR3: CASSQPGLYYEQYF. CDR3 in DNA: TGTGCCAGCAGCCAGCCCGGGCTTTACTACGAGCAGTACTTC. This rearrangement joins TRBV28 to TRBJ2-7, with unresolved D. Germline assignment: CDR1 MDHEN and CDR2 SYDVKM. The CDR3 length is 14 residues. The ends were cut back, 6 bases at V and 3 bases at J, with 15 bases in the middle. The full variable domain, completed using reference TRBV28 and TRBJ2-7, is DVKVTQSSRYLVKRTGEKVFLECVQDMDHENMFWYRQDPGLGLRLIYFSYDVKMKEKGDIPEGYSVSREKKERFSLILESASTNQTSMYLCASSQPGLYYEQYFGPGTRLTVT.

This clonotype was found many times. The rearrangement joins TRBV6-6 to TRBJ2-7, with TRBD1 as a possible D gene (5 bases). The germline V gene has CDR1 MNHNY and CDR2 SVGAGI (reference sequence). The CDR3 is 15 amino acids. Trimming left V 0 bases short and J 3 bases short, with 12 bases between. The CDR3 bases are TGTGCCAGCAGTTACTCTGCGACAAGGGGCTACGAGCAGTACTTC. Translated: CASSYSATRGYEQYF.

This chain uses TRBV6-5 with TRBJ1-6; 10 positions agree with TRBD1. This CDR3 comprises 15 residues. With 0 bases clipped from V and 8 bases from J, the junction kept 1 base outside the gene matches. CDR1 MNHEY and CDR2 SVGAGI come from the germline V gene. The CDR3 DNA sequence: TGTGCCAGCAGTTACTCTGGGACAGGGGATTCACCCCTCCACTTT. Translated, it gives CASSYSGTGDSPLHF.